What follows are 22 T cell receptor beta chains derived from one specimen sequenced in a study of blood T cell repertoires in COVID-19. TCRdb's copy holds only in-frame clones and misses some; the assay was immunoSEQ multiplex PCR. The sample gives roughly 64,000 clones, 86% of which show up once; approximately 3% is in the top ten. Sequencing was done on a sample of peripheral blood. The receptor set was obtained from a middle-aged man with active COVID-19.

The chain employs TRBV13 and TRBJ1-2, with D tentatively TRBD1 (5 bases). The CDR3 totals 13 residues. Trimming left V 2 bases short and J 5 bases short, with 9 bases between. Germline V gives CDR1 PRHDT, CDR2 FYEKMQ (reference sequence). The CDR3: CASSLSRAYGYTF. The CDR3 coding sequence is TGTGCCAGCAGCTTATCCAGGGCATATGGCTACACCTTC.

The rearrangement uses TRBV2 and TRBJ2-7, with D possibly TRBD2 on 6 matching bases. Germline loops: CDR1 SNHLY, CDR2 FYNNEI. This CDR3 is built from 17 residues. The germline V and J ends were trimmed by 1 base and 0 bases, with 16 bases remaining between them. CDR3 in amino acids: CASSEEGWDLPSYEQYF. The CDR3 DNA follows: TGTGCCAGCAGTGAAGAGGGTTGGGACTTGCCCTCCTACGAGCAGTACTTC.

The chain employs TRBV4-2 and TRBJ1-1; 11 positions agree with TRBD1. This CDR3 spans 14 amino acids. The germline V gene encodes CDR1 LGHNA and CDR2 YNFKEQ. Trimming at V came to 9 bases and at J to 4 bases, leaving 7 bases not matched to a gene. The CDR3 region has the DNA TGTGCCAGTGGCCGGGACAGGGGGTCCACTGAAGCTTTCTTT. Protein sequence: CASGRDRGSTEAFF.

This sequence joins TRBV28 and TRBJ2-3; TRBD2 agrees at 12 bases. V lost 2 bases to trimming and J lost 2 bases; unmatched junction nucleotides: 5. CDR3 size: 17 residues. In germline, CDR1 is MDHEN, CDR2 SYDVKM. The CDR3 region has the DNA TGTGCCAGCAGTTTAAGCCTAGCGGGGGGGGTCACAGATACGCAGTATTTT. It encodes CASSLSLAGGVTDTQYF.

The chain employs TRBV6-5 and TRBJ2-1, with 7 bases fitting TRBD2. CDR3 length: 15 amino acids. Trimming cost V 2 bases and J 7 bases; bases outside gene matches: 8. CDR1 is MNHEY, CDR2 SVGAGI, per germline. DNA for the CDR3: TGTGCCAGCAGTTACAAGGCGGGAGCGCGGAATGAGCAGTTCTTC. Protein: CASSYKAGARNEQFF.

This chain connects TRBV6-6 to TRBJ1-1; TRBD1 is a possible D gene (5 bases). CDR1 is MNHNY, CDR2 SVGAGI, per germline (reference sequence). With 6 bases removed from V and 3 bases from J, the gap between germline ends came to 17 bases. The CDR3 runs 15 residues. CDR3 protein: CASSQGLSGDTEAFF. DNA for the CDR3: TGTGCCAGCAGCCAGGGTCTTTCGGGGGACACTGAAGCTTTCTTT.

This clone showed up just once. The chain carries TRBV2 and TRBJ1-3; the match to TRBD1 covers 7 bases. Trimming took 6 bases from V and 1 from J; bases not matched to a gene: 15. CDR3 length equals 18 residues. Germline V CDR1 and CDR2: SNHLY, FYNNEI. The CDR3 protein is CASSARRQGVRSGNTIYF. CDR3 coding DNA: TGTGCCAGCAGCGCTAGAAGACAGGGAGTGAGGTCTGGAAACACCATATATTTT. Using reference TRBV2 and TRBJ1-3 for the parts outside the CDR3, the full variable domain is EPEVTQTPSHQVTQMGQEVILRCVPISNHLYFYWYRQILGQKVEFLVSFYNNEISEKSEIFDDQFSVERPDGSNFTLKIRSTKLEDSAMYFCASSARRQGVRSGNTIYFGEGSWLTVV.

CDR3 DNA: TGTGCCAGCAGTTGGACCAATCTAGCGGGGGAACAGTTCTTC. It encodes CASSWTNLAGEQFF. J is TRBJ2-1 and V is TRBV6-5; 10 bases align to TRBD2. Germline trimming cut 4 bases from V and 13 bases from J; bases unmatched to any gene: 10. CDR3 length: 14 residues. Germline lookup yields CDR1 MNHEY and CDR2 SVGAGI.

This chain uses TRBV28 with TRBJ1-1, with 7 bases identical to TRBD1. J gave up 8 bases and V 5 bases, and 11 bases lay outside the gene matches. The CDR3 has 14 residues. Per germline, CDR1 MDHEN and CDR2 SYDVKM. CDR3: CASSPDRVPSEAFF. The DNA for the CDR3 is TGTGCCAGCAGTCCCGACAGGGTCCCCTCCGAAGCTTTCTTT.

The chain carries TRBV4-1 and TRBJ2-7; D might be TRBD1 (6 bases). Germline V gene sequence: CDR1 MGHRA, CDR2 YSYEKL. The germline V and J ends were trimmed by 4 bases and 0 bases, with 13 bases remaining between them. The CDR3 runs 15 residues. The CDR3 is CASSLLRGPSYEQYF. The CDR3 DNA is TGCGCCAGCAGCCTTCTCAGGGGCCCCTCCTACGAGCAGTACTTC.

The rearrangement links TRBV6-5 to TRBJ1-2; 7 bases are shared with TRBD1. Trimming removed 6 bases from V and 7 bases from J; junction bases left unmatched: 8. Germline CDR1 is MNHEY and CDR2 is SVGAGI. The CDR3 has 13 amino acids. The CDR3 is CASSPRGKSGYTF. The CDR3 DNA is TGTGCCAGCAGCCCCAGGGGGAAAAGTGGCTACACCTTC.

The CDR3 loop is CASSPGLAGTTDTQYF. For the CDR3, the DNA is TGCGCCAGCAGCCCGGGACTAGCGGGAACCACAGATACGCAGTATTTT. The chain couples TRBV5-1 to TRBJ2-3; 13 nucleotides match TRBD2. The CDR3 runs to 16 residues. Germline V CDR1 and CDR2: SGHRS, YFSETQ. The J segment lost 2 bases and the V segment lost 4 bases, leaving 4 bases of the junction unmatched.

The CDR3 bases are TGTGCCAGCAGTTATGGGCGACAGGGGGCGAACGAGCAGTACTTC. This sequence encodes CASSYGRQGANEQYF. The chain combines TRBV6-5 with TRBJ2-7; 10 bases fit TRBD1. From germline, CDR1 is MNHEY and CDR2 SVGAGI. The junction had 7 bases not matched to a gene; V was cut back by 3 bases and J by 5 bases. This CDR3 has 15 residues.

This clone was observed a few times. The V call is TRBV19, the J call TRBJ2-7; no clear D. Trimming took off 4 bases at V and 5 bases at J, with 12 bases between the two ends. The CDR3 sequence is 13 residues long. The V gene's germline CDR1 is LNHDA and CDR2 SQIVND (reference sequence). CDR3 nucleotide sequence: TGTGCCAGTAGTAATCCTTGGAGCCACGAGCAGTACTTC. Translation: CASSNPWSHEQYF.

This sequence joins TRBV5-4 and TRBJ2-7, with a weak D call TRBD2 (5 bases). Trimming removed 4 bases at V and 3 bases at J, with 23 bases between. Germline loops: CDR1 SGHNT, CDR2 YYREEE (reference sequence). The CDR3 runs 17 residues. CDR3 amino acids: CASSKTMGFEGNYEQYF. DNA of the CDR3: TGTGCCAGCAGCAAAACTATGGGTTTTGAGGGAAACTACGAGCAGTACTTC.

V is TRBV29-1 and J is TRBJ2-1; 11 bases line up with TRBD2. Germline V gives CDR1 SQVTM, CDR2 ANQGSEA. V shed 1 base and J 8 bases; nucleotides not matched to a gene: 13. The CDR3 sequence is 17 residues long. Here the CDR3 reads CSVEVAAVLAGVDEQFF. The DNA of the CDR3 is TGCAGCGTTGAAGTCGCAGCGGTACTAGCGGGAGTGGATGAGCAGTTCTTC.

The chain joins TRBV5-6 to TRBJ2-1; D is possibly TRBD2 (5 bases). CDR1 is SGHDT and CDR2 is YYEEEE in the germline V gene. This CDR3 is 13 amino acids long. Trimming removed 0 bases at V and 5 bases at J, with 6 bases between. The DNA for the CDR3 is TGTGCCAGCAGCTTGGAGCGGAACAATGAGCAGTTCTTC. It translates to CASSLERNNEQFF.

V gene TRBV5-1 combines with J gene TRBJ1-4, with 8 bases aligning to TRBD1. V lost 0 bases and J lost 2; bases outside the gene matches: 6. Germline-derived CDR1 and CDR2 are SGHRS and YFSETQ. This CDR3 comprises 17 residues. The CDR3 is CASSLGPGGSTNEKLFF. The CDR3 DNA follows: TGCGCCAGCAGCTTGGGTCCAGGGGGCTCCACTAATGAAAAACTGTTTTTT.

V and J are TRBV7-3 and TRBJ2-1, with 10 nucleotides matching TRBD2. The CDR3 covers 16 residues. Germline CDR1 reads SGHTA; CDR2 reads FQGTGA. V trimming: 4 bases; J trimming: 7 bases; junction bases outside the gene matches: 10. CDR3 amino acids: CASSSPGTSDPNEQFF. The CDR3 region has the DNA TGTGCCAGCAGCTCCCCCGGGACTAGCGATCCGAATGAGCAGTTCTTC.

This rearrangement joins TRBV7-2 to TRBJ2-3, with D tentatively TRBD2 (5 bases). Trimming stripped 4 bases from V and 2 bases from J, with 10 bases between. Germline CDR1 is SGHTA and CDR2 is FQGNSA. This CDR3 has 14 residues. The CDR3, as DNA: TGTGCCAGCAGCTCTAGCAAGGACACAGATACGCAGTATTTT. Encoded protein: CASSSSKDTDTQYF.

CDR3 sequence: CASSFDTGELFF. The CDR3 bases are TGTGCCAGCAGTTTCGACACCGGGGAGCTGTTTTTT. The rearrangement uses TRBV6-2 or TRBV6-3 and TRBJ2-2, with unresolved D. This CDR3 has 12 amino acids. From germline, CDR1 is MNHEY and CDR2 SVGEGT. V dropped 4 bases and J dropped 3 bases, with 3 bases sitting between them.

DNA for the CDR3: TGTGCCAGCAGCGGGCGCGGGAGGTTGCAGGAGACCCAGTACTTC. It codes for CASSGRGRLQETQYF. The chain couples TRBV5-4 to TRBJ2-5; 8 nucleotides align to TRBD2. The germline CDR1 and CDR2 sequences are SGHNT and YYREEE (reference sequence). Germline trimming cut 4 bases from V and 5 bases from J; bases unmatched to any gene: 10. The CDR3 has 15 amino acids.